The rows below give T cell receptor beta chains drawn from one sample of a study of blood T cell repertoires in COVID-19. Only in-frame clones appear in the TCRdb table, and some are missing; sequencing was by immunoSEQ multiplex PCR. This sample has approximately 120,000 clones; around 88% occur once, and the top ten carry 5% to 6.5%. The sample was peripheral blood. Receptors originate from a human donor in a cohort sampled during active COVID-19. Both conserved end residues are part of each CDR3. The D gene is left open where the match is weak. A clone size is listed for some rows: how often the clone was seen (once, few, many), or a class if it is expanded.

v_call	d_call	clone_size	j_call	cdr3_nt	cdr3_aa
TRBV4-1	NA	NA	TRBJ2-6	TGCGCCAGCAGCCCCCGGTGGGAGGCCTCTGGGGCCAACGTCCTGACTTTC	CASSPRWEASGANVLTF
TRBV5-1	TRBD1	NA	TRBJ1-4	TGCGCCAGCAGCCAATCGGAGGGGGCTTGGGAAAAACTGTTTTTT	CASSQSEGAWEKLFF
TRBV13	NA	NA	TRBJ2-3	TGTGCCAGCTTGCGCTCCGATGCAGATACGCAGTATTTT	CASLRSDADTQYF
TRBV9	NA	NA	TRBJ1-5	TGTGCCAGCAGCGTAGATCTCGGGGCCCTCGGGGGGCCCCAGCATTTT	CASSVDLGALGGPQHF
TRBV3-1/TRBV3-2	NA	NA	TRBJ2-3	TGTGCCAGCAGCCAAGCCCGGTTCGGGGTAAGCACAGATACGCAGTATTTT	CASSQARFGVSTDTQYF
TRBV2	TRBD1	NA	TRBJ1-2	TGTGCCAGCAGAGCCGACAGGGGGGATAACTATGGCTACACCTTC	CASRADRGDNYGYTF
TRBV21-1	NA	NA	TRBJ2-7	TGTGCCAGCAGCTCGTCGGCTACCTCTAGCGTCGACTACGAGCAGTACTTC	CASSSSATSSVDYEQYF
TRBV27	NA	once	TRBJ1-6	TGTGCCAGCAGTTTAATGCAGGGTAATTCACCCCTCCACTTT	CASSLMQGNSPLHF
TRBV4-1	NA	NA	TRBJ2-5	TGCGCCAGCAGCCAAGAGCCCAGGGTAGGGGAAGAGACCCAGTACTTC	CASSQEPRVGEETQYF
TRBV24-1	NA	NA	TRBJ1-5	TGTGCCACCAGTTCTAGACAGGGCAATCAGCCCCAGCATTTT	CATSSRQGNQPQHF
TRBV11-2	TRBD1	NA	TRBJ1-1	TGTGCCAGCAGCAAACAACCGGGACAGGGGCGGAGGCTCACTGAAGCTTTCTTT	CASSKQPGQGRRLTEAFF
TRBV4-3	NA	once	TRBJ1-1	TGCGCCAGCAGCCATCTCATCGGGGTAGAAGCTTTCTTT	CASSHLIGVEAFF
TRBV6-5	TRBD2	once	TRBJ2-1	TGTGCCAGCAAGCTCTCCGGCGGGAGAGAATATGAGCAGTTCTTC	CASKLSGGREYEQFF
TRBV7-9	TRBD1	NA	TRBJ2-2	TGTGCCAGCAGCTACGGGACAGGGCGGAGGACCGGGGAGCTGTTTTTT	CASSYGTGRRTGELFF
TRBV11-2	NA	NA	TRBJ1-1	TGTGCCAGCAGCGTCGACAGGATGAACACTGAAGCTTTCTTT	CASSVDRMNTEAFF
TRBV10-3	NA	NA	TRBJ2-6	TGTGCCATCAGAGGGGTTGGGGCCAACGTCCTGACTTTC	CAIRGVGANVLTF
TRBV10-2	TRBD2	NA	TRBJ2-7	TGCGCCAGCAGGATCGGGTTAGCGGGAGCTGAGCAGTACTTC	CASRIGLAGAEQYF
TRBV9	TRBD1	NA	TRBJ1-5	TGTGCCAGCAGCGAGGGGGATCTAGGGGGCGTTCAGCCCCAGCATTTT	CASSEGDLGGVQPQHF
TRBV27	NA	NA	TRBJ2-1	TGTGCCACCACGCGCGCTCCTCGTATGAGCTCCTACAATGAGCAGTTCTTC	CATTRAPRMSSYNEQFF
TRBV19	NA	NA	TRBJ2-1	TGTGCCAGTAGTCCCAGCCCCAGCGGAGGGGGGGGTGAGCAGTTCTTC	CASSPSPSGGGGEQFF
TRBV5-1	TRBD2	NA	TRBJ2-3	TGCGCCAGCAGCCCGGCCCGGGGACTAGCGGGAGGAGATACGCAGTATTTT	CASSPARGLAGGDTQYF
TRBV4-1	TRBD1	NA	TRBJ2-7	TGCGCCAGCAGCCAAGTGCCTATTGGGACAGGGGGAAGCTCCTACGAGCAGTACTTC	CASSQVPIGTGGSSYEQYF
TRBV5-1	TRBD2	NA	TRBJ2-1	TGCGCCAGCAGCTTGGGACTAGCGGGAGTGGGCAATGAGCAGTTCTTC	CASSLGLAGVGNEQFF
TRBV10-2	NA	NA	TRBJ1-1	TGCGCCAGCAGTGAGTCGAAGGGGGTAGGCACTGAAGCTTTCTTT	CASSESKGVGTEAFF
TRBV4-2	TRBD2	NA	TRBJ2-7	TGTGCCAGCAGCCAACTCGGACTAGCGGGAGAGGCGGAACACGAGCAGTACTTC	CASSQLGLAGEAEHEQYF
TRBV18	NA	NA	TRBJ1-2	TGTGCCAGCTCTCTTGACATCCCCTATGGCTACACCTTC	CASSLDIPYGYTF
TRBV12-3/TRBV12-4	NA	NA	TRBJ1-2	TGTGCCAGCAGTTTTGGGGGGTGGTATGGCTACACCTTC	CASSFGGWYGYTF
TRBV5-8	NA	NA	TRBJ1-1	TGTGCCAGCAGCCGGACGACAGGAGACACTGAAGCTTTCTTT	CASSRTTGDTEAFF
TRBV28	NA	NA	TRBJ2-1	TGTGCCAGCAGTTTCTTAGCGGACCCTGACAATGAGCAGTTCTTC	CASSFLADPDNEQFF
TRBV19	NA	NA	TRBJ1-5	TGTGCCAGTAGCCCGAGGGTGCAGGTTCTCGGTCAGCCCCAGCATTTT	CASSPRVQVLGQPQHF
TRBV18	NA	NA	TRBJ1-3	TGTGCCAGCTCACTCTCACCCAGGGACACCATATATTTT	CASSLSPRDTIYF
TRBV28	NA	NA	TRBJ2-5	TGTGCCAGCAGTTTTCTGGGGAGGGAGACCCAGTACTTC	CASSFLGRETQYF
TRBV5-8	TRBD2	NA	TRBJ2-5	TGTGCCACCCTAACGAGCGGGAGGGCCTGGGAGACCCAGTACTTC	CATLTSGRAWETQYF
TRBV5-6	TRBD1	NA	TRBJ2-7	TGTGCCAGCAGCTTGGACAGGGGCTACGAGCAGTACTTC	CASSLDRGYEQYF
TRBV7-2	TRBD2	once	TRBJ2-1	TGTGCCAGCAGACCCCGCCGTGGACTAGCGGGAGGGCCTGACAATGAGCAGTTCTTC	CASRPRRGLAGGPDNEQFF
TRBV28	NA	NA	TRBJ2-7	TGTGCCAGCAGTCCCGGGGGGCCCTACGAGCAGTACTTC	CASSPGGPYEQYF
TRBV7-2	NA	NA	TRBJ2-2	TGTGCCAGCAGACCCCGTGAGGGCACCGGGGAGCTGTTTTTT	CASRPREGTGELFF
TRBV6-5	NA	NA	TRBJ2-7	TGTGCCAGCAGAGAGACCGGGAACTCCTACGAGCAGTACTTC	CASRETGNSYEQYF
TRBV7-3	TRBD2	few	TRBJ2-2	TGTGCCAGCAGCTCAGCGGGAGTGGGCGCCGGGGAGCTGTTTTTT	CASSSAGVGAGELFF
TRBV3-1/TRBV3-2	TRBD2	NA	TRBJ2-3	TGTGCCAGCAGCCAAGAGCGCAGCGGGGGCACAGATACGCAGTATTTT	CASSQERSGGTDTQYF
TRBV28	NA	few	TRBJ2-4	TGTGCCAGCAGTCAAGTACTTGGTCGGAGTGTGGCCAAAAACATTCAGTACTTC	CASSQVLGRSVAKNIQYF
TRBV5-1	NA	NA	TRBJ2-3	TGCGCCAGCAGCTTGGGCGCCAGGGCGCGTGGAGATACGCAGTATTTT	CASSLGARARGDTQYF
TRBV28	NA	once	TRBJ2-3	TGTGCCAGCGGCGGAGCTTCAGATACGCAGTATTTT	CASGGASDTQYF
TRBV5-6	TRBD1	NA	TRBJ2-2	TGTGCCAGCAGACAGGGGGCCAACACCGGGGAGCTGTTTTTT	CASRQGANTGELFF
TRBV4-1	NA	NA	TRBJ1-5	TGCGCCAGCAGCCAGATCGGGGGGCCGACGCGTCAGCCCCAGCATTTT	CASSQIGGPTRQPQHF
TRBV30	NA	few	TRBJ1-1	TGTGCCTGGGCCCCCACAGGGAAACTGAACACTGAAGCTTTCTTT	CAWAPTGKLNTEAFF